This T cell receptor (beta chain) was profiled in a study of shared clonotypes between healthy human individuals. Concerning this clone: This specimen includes other DNA sequences encoding the same CDR3.

Sequencing used immunoSEQ multiplex PCR; TCRdb keeps in-frame clones, though not all of them. The table records around 1.5 million clones, under 99% of them present only once. V was cut by 4 bases and J by 6 bases, with 3 bases left in between. CDR1 and CDR2 (germline): MDHEN, SYDVKM. This CDR3 spans 11 amino acids. The chain is built from TRBV28 and TRBJ2-2, with D hard to call. The clonotype comes from a man under 40 in good health. Material: naive CD4+ T cells sorted from blood. Subset indicated: CD45RA+ positively selected. CDR3 bases: TGTGCCAGCAGTTCGCCCGGGGAGCTGTTTTTT. Translated: CASSSPGELFF. Full variable domain (outside the CDR3, taken from reference TRBV28 and TRBJ2-2): DVKVTQSSRYLVKRTGEKVFLECVQDMDHENMFWYRQDPGLGLRLIYFSYDVKMKEKGDIPEGYSVSREKKERFSLILESASTNQTSMYLCASSSPGELFFGEGSRLTVL.